The 25 T cell receptor beta chains reported below all come from one sample, sequenced in a study of identical twins. From the 5' RACE reads, TCRdb called clonotypes with MiXCR, one entry per CDR3 protein. The sample lists 450,000 or so distinct CDR3 sequences, 14% occurring once. These data are also associated with another study on yellow fever vaccine responses in identical twins.

Sequencing was performed on CD4+ T cells sorted from blood. The origin of the receptors is a woman under 30 in good health.

This clonotype was observed a few times. CDR3 coding DNA: TGTGCCAGCAGCGAACTAGGGGCTAGCGGCTACAATGAGCAGTTCTTC. Translated, it gives CASSELGASGYNEQFF. The chain combines TRBV6-2 or TRBV6-3 with TRBJ2-1; 7 bases agree with TRBD2. Germline values: CDR1 MNHEY, CDR2 SVGEGT. CDR3 size: 16 residues. Trimming took 6 bases from V and 3 from J; bases not matched to a gene: 11.

CDR3 in amino acids: CASSRNRVTAYEQYF. DNA of the CDR3: TGCGCCAGCAGCCGCAACAGGGTAACAGCCTACGAGCAGTACTTC. The chain recombines TRBV4-3 with TRBJ2-7; D possibly corresponds to TRBD1 (6 bases). CDR1 is LGHNA, CDR2 YSLEER, per germline. The CDR3 sequence is 15 residues long. The ends were cut back, 4 bases at V and 2 bases at J, with 15 bases in the middle.

The chain joins TRBV6-6 to TRBJ1-1; D not certain. The CDR3 runs to 14 residues. Germline CDR1 reads MNHNY; CDR2 reads SVGAGI (reference sequence). V was clipped by 5 bases and J by 5 bases, with 15 bases between them. CDR3 DNA: TGTGCCAGCAGTCGAGTACGGGGAAGGACTGAAGCTTTCTTT. It specifies CASSRVRGRTEAFF.

This clonotype was detected a few times. The chain joins TRBV3-1 to TRBJ2-4; 12 bases align to TRBD2. The CDR3 contains 19 residues. Trimming at V came to 0 bases and at J to 1 base, leaving 7 bases not matched to a gene. Germline assignment: CDR1 LGHDT and CDR2 YNNKEL (reference sequence). Here the CDR3 reads CASSQDPGLAGVAKNIQYF. The CDR3 DNA is TGTGCCAGCAGCCAAGACCCGGGACTAGCGGGTGTTGCCAAAAACATTCAGTACTTC.

The chain is built from TRBV20-1 and TRBJ2-7; 11 positions match TRBD2. With V trimmed by 4 bases and J by 3 bases, 5 bases remained unmatched. The CDR3 sequence is 14 residues long. CDR1 and CDR2 from the germline V gene are DFQATT and SNEGSKA (reference sequence). CDR3 in DNA: TGCAGTGCTACGGCGACTAGCGGGAACTACGAGCAGTACTTC. Translating gives CSATATSGNYEQYF.

This clonotype has more than one count but fewer than ten. The chain has TRBV12-3 or TRBV12-4 and TRBJ1-4; a possible D gene is TRBD1 (6 bases). The CDR3 runs 12 residues. V was pared by 9 bases and J by 2 bases, with 7 bases between. In DNA, the CDR3 is TGTGCCAGTACAGGGACTAATGAAAAACTGTTTTTT. It codes for CASTGTNEKLFF.

A remark on this clonotype: A read error may produce the germline difference seen at one junction end. The CDR3, as DNA: TGTGCCATCAGTTTAGCGTGGACCCGCCGGGACAACTACAATGAGCAGTTCTTC. Its protein product is CAISLAWTRRDNYNEQFF. V and J are TRBV12-3 or TRBV12-4 and TRBJ2-1; TRBD1 might be the D (6 bases). The CDR3 is made up of 18 amino acids.

CDR3 loop: CASNESPGGFFF. The DNA of the CDR3 is TGTGCCAGCAATGAATCTCCAGGGGGTTTTTTCTTC. The gene calls are TRBV28 and TRBJ2-1, with TRBD1 matching 7 bases. Trimming cost V 7 bases and J 16 bases; bases outside gene matches: 13. Looked up from germline, CDR1 is MDHEN and CDR2 is SYDVKM. The CDR3 loop spans 12 amino acids.

The chain employs TRBV7-6 and TRBJ2-7, with TRBD1 matching 10 bases. Germline V gene data show CDR1 as SGHVS and CDR2 as FNYEAQ. Trimming removed 5 bases from V and 5 bases from J; junction bases left unmatched: 6. CDR3 length: 14 residues. In nucleotides, the CDR3 is TGTGCCAGCAGCCCAGGGGACAGGGGTGACGAGCAGTACTTC. Translation: CASSPGDRGDEQYF.

The gene calls are TRBV5-1 and TRBJ1-1, with TRBD1 matching over 9 bases. This CDR3 comprises 15 residues. V was pared by 4 bases and J by 4 bases, with 8 bases of the junction left unmatched. Germline V gives CDR1 SGHRS, CDR2 YFSETQ. CDR3 bases: TGCGCCAGCAGCCCGCGGGACAGGGCGGGCACTGAAGCTTTCTTT. Its protein is CASSPRDRAGTEAFF.

The DNA of the CDR3 is TGTGCCAGCAGGACAGGGTCCGCAGATACGCAGTATTTT. Translated, it gives CASRTGSADTQYF. This chain links TRBV28 with TRBJ2-3, with 7 bases lining up with TRBD1. The CDR3 covers 13 residues. J was trimmed by 4 bases and V by 6 bases; bases with no gene match: 4. Looked up from germline, CDR1 is MDHEN and CDR2 is SYDVKM.

This clonotype was picked up a small number of times. One junction end does not reproduce the germline sequence, and a read error may be involved. V and J are TRBV20-1 and TRBJ1-4; D may be TRBD1 (5 bases). The germline V gene encodes CDR1 DFQATT and CDR2 SNEGSKA (reference sequence). The CDR3 sequence is 13 residues long. This CDR3 reads CSAPTSGAGPEVF. CDR3 nucleotides: TGCAGTGCTCCCACGTCCGGGGCTGGGCCTGAGGTTTTT.

This clonotype was seen a handful of times. V gene TRBV28 combines with J gene TRBJ2-1, with 7 positions matching TRBD2. V was clipped by 6 bases and J by 10 bases; unmatched bases: 21. Germline CDR1 is MDHEN and CDR2 is SYDVKM. This CDR3 region has 17 residues. The CDR3 DNA is TGTGCCAGCAGCCTCACCGGGCCGGGACTAAAAATCGTGGAGCAGTTCTTC. Its translation: CASSLTGPGLKIVEQFF.

The genes are TRBV5-6 and TRBJ2-1; D is unresolved. The germline V gene has CDR1 SGHDT and CDR2 YYEEEE. There are 13 residues in the CDR3. V was trimmed by 5 bases and J by 9 bases, leaving 15 bases between them. In DNA, the CDR3 is TGTGCCAGCAGAATTTACGGAGAACGTGAGCAGTTCTTC. Translation gives CASRIYGEREQFF.

This clonotype has only a few counts. The chain couples TRBV4-1 to TRBJ2-7; 7 bases line up with TRBD1. The CDR3 runs to 15 residues. J was trimmed by 0 bases and V by 4 bases; bases with no gene match: 6. CDR1 and CDR2 from the germline V gene are MGHRA and YSYEKL. The CDR3 reads CASSPVTGRSYEQYF. The CDR3 bases are TGCGCCAGCAGCCCAGTGACAGGGCGCTCCTACGAGCAGTACTTC.

This clonotype turned up a few times. The V and J genes are TRBV5-6 and TRBJ2-7, with 9 bases fitting TRBD1. Germline CDR1 reads SGHDT; CDR2 reads YYEEEE. CDR3 size: 16 residues. The V gene end was trimmed by 5 bases and the J gene end by 0 bases; junction bases not matched to a gene: 9. The CDR3 region is CASRGAGTGISYEQYF. The CDR3 coding sequence is TGTGCCAGCAGGGGGGCCGGGACAGGGATCTCCTACGAGCAGTACTTC.

CDR3 nucleotides: TGCGCCAGCAGCTTGAAACAGCGTTACACAGATACGCAGTATTTT. As protein: CASSLKQRYTDTQYF. The chain employs TRBV5-1 and TRBJ2-3; D call uncertain. There are 15 residues in the CDR3. With 1 base removed from V and 2 bases from J, the gap between germline ends came to 11 bases. Germline V gene lookup returns CDR1 SGHRS and CDR2 YFSETQ.

V usage is TRBV3-1 and J usage is TRBJ2-2; tentatively, D is TRBD2 (5 bases). Deletions cut 4 bases from V and 4 bases from J, with 13 bases between. The germline V gene has CDR1 LGHDT and CDR2 YNNKEL (reference sequence). The CDR3 is made up of 15 amino acids. The CDR3 loop reads CASSPKRTGTGELFF. CDR3 in DNA: TGTGCCAGCAGCCCTAAGAGGACTGGCACCGGGGAGCTGTTTTTT.

The J gene is TRBJ2-7, the V gene TRBV20-1; D call uncertain. The V gene's germline CDR1 is DFQATT and CDR2 SNEGSKA (reference sequence). Trimming stripped 5 bases from V and 4 bases from J, with 12 bases between. CDR3 length equals 12 residues. The CDR3 region has the DNA TGCAGTGCTGCCCACCCGGGTTACGAGCAGTACTTC. Translated: CSAAHPGYEQYF.

In this sample, this clonotype turned up a few times. The J gene is TRBJ2-3, the V gene TRBV7-2, with 8 bases that match TRBD2. CDR1 SGHTA and CDR2 FQGNSA come from the germline V gene. Trimming took 4 bases from V and 4 from J; bases not matched to a gene: 7. The CDR3 covers 15 residues. This chain's CDR3 is CASSSERGRADTQYF. As DNA, the CDR3 is TGTGCCAGCAGCTCCGAGCGGGGGAGGGCAGATACGCAGTATTTT.

This clonotype turned up a few times. The rearrangement uses TRBV28 and TRBJ2-5, with 8 bases fitting TRBD1. The CDR3 contains 14 residues. Germline V CDR1 and CDR2: MDHEN, SYDVKM. Trimming took 6 bases from V and 2 from J; bases not matched to a gene: 5. The CDR3 spells CASSYTGGQETQYF. The CDR3 DNA reads TGTGCCAGCAGCTATACAGGGGGACAAGAGACCCAGTACTTC.

This chain uses TRBV19 with TRBJ2-7, with 9 bases lining up with TRBD2. The CDR3 runs to 15 residues. Germline V gives CDR1 LNHDA, CDR2 SQIVND (reference sequence). After removal of 4 bases from V and 2 bases from J, the junction contained 6 bases not matched to a gene. The CDR3 loop reads CASSTQAGGPYEQYF. The CDR3, as DNA: TGTGCCAGTAGTACCCAAGCGGGAGGCCCCTACGAGCAGTACTTC.

The rearrangement joins TRBV18 to TRBJ2-5; D gene uncertain. CDR3 size: 13 residues. The germline V gene encodes CDR1 KGHSH and CDR2 LQKENI. The V end was cut by 4 bases, the J end by 5 bases, with 11 bases between. The CDR3, as DNA: TGTGCCAGCTCACTTGACACGGTTGAGACCCAGTACTTC. As protein: CASSLDTVETQYF.

Only a few counts were recorded for this clonotype. The V gene is TRBV13, the J gene TRBJ1-5, with 7 bases that match TRBD1. Per germline, CDR1 PRHDT and CDR2 FYEKMQ (reference sequence). CDR3 length: 15 amino acids. With V trimmed by 4 bases and J by 2 bases, 5 bases remained unmatched. CDR3 protein: CASSSRQGGNQPQHF. For the CDR3, the DNA is TGTGCCAGCAGCTCCCGACAGGGAGGCAATCAGCCCCAGCATTTT.

This chain joins TRBV10-2 and TRBJ2-2; D may be TRBD1 or TRBD2 (6 bases each). In germline, CDR1 is WSHSY, CDR2 SAAADI. The V end lost 7 bases, the J end lost 7 bases, and 16 bases lay between the germline ends. The CDR3 loop spans 14 amino acids. The CDR3 loop reads CASMRGERVGELFF. The CDR3 bases are TGCGCCAGCATGAGGGGGGAGCGGGTCGGGGAGCTGTTTTTT.